The TCR beta chain under discussion was sequenced for a study of T cells in localized non-small cell lung cancer. Clones were read by immunoSEQ multiplex PCR, and TCRdb kept only the in-frame ones, dropping some. Of 75,000 to 80,000 clones listed, around 84% were seen once; the top ten hold approximately 9.7%. This clone was observed once. The CDR3 loop spans 13 amino acids. The V gene's germline CDR1 is MNHEY and CDR2 SVGAGI. The germline V and J ends were trimmed by 0 bases and 5 bases, with 8 bases remaining between them. V is TRBV6-5 and J is TRBJ2-7, with a tentative D call TRBD1 (6 bases). The sequences come from peripheral blood, collected before any cancer treatment. This TCR was recovered from an older female donor with stage I lung adenocarcinoma. DNA for the CDR3: TGTGCCAGCAGTTACTCGGCAGGGGACGAGCAGTACTTC. This gives the protein CASSYSAGDEQYF.